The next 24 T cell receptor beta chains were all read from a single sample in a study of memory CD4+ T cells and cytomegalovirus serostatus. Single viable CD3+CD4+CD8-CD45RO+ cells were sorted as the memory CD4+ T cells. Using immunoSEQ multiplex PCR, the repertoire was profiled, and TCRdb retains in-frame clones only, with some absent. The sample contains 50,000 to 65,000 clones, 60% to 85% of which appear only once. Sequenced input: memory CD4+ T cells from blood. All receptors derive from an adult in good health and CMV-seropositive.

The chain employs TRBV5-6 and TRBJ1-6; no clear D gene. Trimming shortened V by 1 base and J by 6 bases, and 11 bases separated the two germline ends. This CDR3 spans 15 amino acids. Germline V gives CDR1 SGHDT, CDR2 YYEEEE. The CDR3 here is CASSLTPGLNSPLHF. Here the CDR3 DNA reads TGTGCCAGCAGCTTGACGCCTGGGCTTAATTCACCCCTCCACTTT.

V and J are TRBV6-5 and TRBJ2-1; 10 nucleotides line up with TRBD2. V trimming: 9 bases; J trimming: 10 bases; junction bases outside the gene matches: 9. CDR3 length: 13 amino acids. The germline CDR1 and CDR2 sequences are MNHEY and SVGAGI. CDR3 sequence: CASQKREGWEQFF. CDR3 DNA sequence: TGTGCCAGTCAGAAGCGGGAGGGATGGGAGCAGTTCTTC.

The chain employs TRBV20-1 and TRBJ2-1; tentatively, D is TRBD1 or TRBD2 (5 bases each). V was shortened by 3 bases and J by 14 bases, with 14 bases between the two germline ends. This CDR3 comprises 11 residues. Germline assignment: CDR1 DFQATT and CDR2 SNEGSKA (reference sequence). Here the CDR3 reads CSARGPGSEFF. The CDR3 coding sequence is TGCAGTGCTAGGGGTCCAGGGAGCGAGTTCTTC.

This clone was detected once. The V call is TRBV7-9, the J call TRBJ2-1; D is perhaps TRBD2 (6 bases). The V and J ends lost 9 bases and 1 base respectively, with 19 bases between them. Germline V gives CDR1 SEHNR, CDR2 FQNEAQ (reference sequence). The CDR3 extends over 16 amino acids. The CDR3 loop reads CASSPPGGMSYNEQFF. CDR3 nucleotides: TGTGCCAGTAGCCCCCCGGGCGGGATGTCCTACAATGAGCAGTTCTTC.

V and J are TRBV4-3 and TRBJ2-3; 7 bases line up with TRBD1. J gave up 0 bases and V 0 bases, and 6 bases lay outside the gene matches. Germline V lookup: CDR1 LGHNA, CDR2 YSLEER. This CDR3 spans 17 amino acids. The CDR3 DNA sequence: TGCGCCAGCAGCCAAGAGGGACAGAGGCTTAGCACAGATACGCAGTATTTT. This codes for CASSQEGQRLSTDTQYF.

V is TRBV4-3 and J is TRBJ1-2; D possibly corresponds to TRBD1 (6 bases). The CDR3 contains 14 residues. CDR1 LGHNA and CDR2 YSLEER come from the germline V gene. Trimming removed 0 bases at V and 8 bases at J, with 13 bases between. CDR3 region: CASSQDGGARGYTF. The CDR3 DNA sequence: TGCGCCAGCAGCCAAGATGGGGGGGCCCGGGGCTACACCTTC.

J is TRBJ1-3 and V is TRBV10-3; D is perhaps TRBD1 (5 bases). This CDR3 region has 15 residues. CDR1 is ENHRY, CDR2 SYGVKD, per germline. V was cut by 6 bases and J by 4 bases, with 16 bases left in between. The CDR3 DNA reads TGTGCCATCAGGAGTTCCGGGACGGGAGGAAACACCATATATTTT. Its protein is CAIRSSGTGGNTIYF.

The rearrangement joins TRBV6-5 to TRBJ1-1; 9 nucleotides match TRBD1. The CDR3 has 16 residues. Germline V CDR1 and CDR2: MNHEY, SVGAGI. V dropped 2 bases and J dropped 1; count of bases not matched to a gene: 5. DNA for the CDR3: TGTGCCAGCAGTTACCTTACGACAGGGGGGAACACTGAAGCTTTCTTT. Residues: CASSYLTTGGNTEAFF.

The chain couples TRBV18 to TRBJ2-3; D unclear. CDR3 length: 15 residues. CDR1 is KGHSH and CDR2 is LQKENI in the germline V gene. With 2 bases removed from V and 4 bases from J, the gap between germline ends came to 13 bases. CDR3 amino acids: CASSPKYLDADTQYF. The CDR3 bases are TGTGCCAGCTCACCAAAGTACCTGGACGCAGATACGCAGTATTTT.

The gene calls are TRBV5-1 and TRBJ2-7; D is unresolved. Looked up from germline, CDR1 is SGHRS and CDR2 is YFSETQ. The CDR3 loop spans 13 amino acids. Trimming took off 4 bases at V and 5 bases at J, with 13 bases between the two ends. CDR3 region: CASSPSARNEQYF. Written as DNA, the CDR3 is TGCGCCAGCAGCCCATCAGCACGTAACGAGCAGTACTTC.

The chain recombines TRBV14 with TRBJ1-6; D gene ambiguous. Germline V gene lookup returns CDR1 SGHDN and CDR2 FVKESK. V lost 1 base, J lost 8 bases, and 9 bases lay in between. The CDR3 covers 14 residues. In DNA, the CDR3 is TGTGCCAGCAGCCAAGGGCGAGAATATTCACCCCTCCACTTT. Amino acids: CASSQGREYSPLHF.

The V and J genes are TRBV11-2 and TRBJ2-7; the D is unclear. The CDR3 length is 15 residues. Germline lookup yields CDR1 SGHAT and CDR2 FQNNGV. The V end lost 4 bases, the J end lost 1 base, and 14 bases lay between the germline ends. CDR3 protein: CASSSTPPTSYEQYF. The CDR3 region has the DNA TGTGCCAGCAGCTCCACTCCTCCCACATCCTACGAGCAGTACTTC.

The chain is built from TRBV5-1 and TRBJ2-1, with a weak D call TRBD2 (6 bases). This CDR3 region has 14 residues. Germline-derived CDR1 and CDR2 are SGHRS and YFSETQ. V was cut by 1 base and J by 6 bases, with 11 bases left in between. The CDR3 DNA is TGCGCCAGCAGCTTGAAGTTTAGCGGCAATGAGCAGTTCTTC. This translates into CASSLKFSGNEQFF.

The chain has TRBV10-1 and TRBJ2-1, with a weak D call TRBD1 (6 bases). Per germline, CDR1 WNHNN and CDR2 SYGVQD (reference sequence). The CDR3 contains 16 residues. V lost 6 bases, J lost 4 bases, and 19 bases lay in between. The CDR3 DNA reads TGCGCCAGCAGCGATGGGAACAGGGCCCGGTACAATGAGCAGTTCTTC. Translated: CASSDGNRARYNEQFF.

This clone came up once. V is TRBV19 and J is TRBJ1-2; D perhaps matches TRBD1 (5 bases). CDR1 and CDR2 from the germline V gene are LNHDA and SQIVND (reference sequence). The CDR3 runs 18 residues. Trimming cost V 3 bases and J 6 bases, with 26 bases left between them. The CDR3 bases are TGTGCCAGTAGTATCGGGAAGGGGAGAGAAGGGGAAGCTAATGGCTACACCTTC. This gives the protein CASSIGKGREGEANGYTF. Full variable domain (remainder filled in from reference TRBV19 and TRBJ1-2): DGGITQSPKYLFRKEGQNVTLSCEQNLNHDAMYWYRQDPGQGLRLIYYSQIVNDFQKGDIAEGYSVSREKKESFPLTVTSAQKNPTAFYLCASSIGKGREGEANGYTFGSGTRLTVV.

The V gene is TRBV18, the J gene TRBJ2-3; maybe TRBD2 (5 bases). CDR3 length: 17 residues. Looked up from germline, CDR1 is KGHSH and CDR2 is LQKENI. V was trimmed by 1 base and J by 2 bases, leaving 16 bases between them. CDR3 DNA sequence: TGTGCCAGCTCACCACTCGGTCAAGGCGGGCCCACAGATACGCAGTATTTT. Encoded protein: CASSPLGQGGPTDTQYF.

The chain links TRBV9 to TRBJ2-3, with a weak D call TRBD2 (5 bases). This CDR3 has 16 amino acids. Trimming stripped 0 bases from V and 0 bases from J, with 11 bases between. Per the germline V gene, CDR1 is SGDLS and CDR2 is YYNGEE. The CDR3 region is CASSVGTGGSTDTQYF. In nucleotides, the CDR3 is TGTGCCAGCAGCGTAGGGACGGGCGGGAGCACAGATACGCAGTATTTT.

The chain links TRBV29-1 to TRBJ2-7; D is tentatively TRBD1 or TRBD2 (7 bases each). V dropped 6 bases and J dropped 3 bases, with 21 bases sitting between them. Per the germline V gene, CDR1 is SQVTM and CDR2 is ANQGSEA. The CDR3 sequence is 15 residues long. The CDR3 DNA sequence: TGCAGCGTCTCAAGGGGGGGGACAGAAGACTACGAGCAGTACTTC. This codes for CSVSRGGTEDYEQYF.

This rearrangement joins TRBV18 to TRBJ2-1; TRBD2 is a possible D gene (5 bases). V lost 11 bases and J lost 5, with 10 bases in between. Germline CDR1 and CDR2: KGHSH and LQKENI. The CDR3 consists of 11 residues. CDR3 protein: CAAGGDNEQFF. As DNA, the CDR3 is TGTGCCGCGGGCGGTGACAATGAGCAGTTCTTC.

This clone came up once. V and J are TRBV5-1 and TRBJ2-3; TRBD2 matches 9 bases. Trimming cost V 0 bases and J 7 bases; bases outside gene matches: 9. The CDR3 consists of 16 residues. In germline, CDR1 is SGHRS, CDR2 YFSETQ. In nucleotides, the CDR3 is TGCGCCAGCAGCTTGGACGGCGGGGGGGCCTCGAATACGCAGTATTTT. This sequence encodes CASSLDGGGASNTQYF.

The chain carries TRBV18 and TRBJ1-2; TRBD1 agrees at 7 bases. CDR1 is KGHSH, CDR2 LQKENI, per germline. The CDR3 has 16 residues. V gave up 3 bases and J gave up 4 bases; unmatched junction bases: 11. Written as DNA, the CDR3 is TGTGCCAGCTCACCCCAGGGGGATAACAAACTCTATGGCTACACCTTC. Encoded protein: CASSPQGDNKLYGYTF.

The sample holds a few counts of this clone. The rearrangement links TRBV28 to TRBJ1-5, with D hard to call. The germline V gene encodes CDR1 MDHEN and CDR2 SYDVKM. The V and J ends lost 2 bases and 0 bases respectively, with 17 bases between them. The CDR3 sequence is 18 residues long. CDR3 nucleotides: TGTGCCAGCAGTTTAGTGGTAGGGATGGGGTTTAGCAATCAGCCCCAGCATTTT. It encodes CASSLVVGMGFSNQPQHF.

The CDR3 DNA is TGTGCCTGGAGTGAACTACAGGGGCATTCACCCCTCCACTTT. It translates to CAWSELQGHSPLHF. The chain combines TRBV30 with TRBJ1-6, with 7 bases fitting TRBD1. V was pared by 1 base and J by 8 bases, with 5 bases of the junction left unmatched. The CDR3 length is 14 residues. Germline values: CDR1 GTSNPN, CDR2 SVGIG (reference sequence).

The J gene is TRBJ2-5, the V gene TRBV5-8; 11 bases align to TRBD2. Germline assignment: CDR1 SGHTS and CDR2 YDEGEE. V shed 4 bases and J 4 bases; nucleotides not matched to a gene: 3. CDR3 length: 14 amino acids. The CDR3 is CASSRGTSGETQYF. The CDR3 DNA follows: TGTGCCAGCAGCCGTGGGACTAGCGGAGAGACCCAGTACTTC.